This T cell receptor beta chain is from a study of graft-versus-host responses after intestinal transplantation. Profiling relied on immunoSEQ multiplex PCR, and the TCRdb table lists in-frame clones only, not all of them. Of over 100,000 clones in the sample, around 95% are singletons; the top ten hold under 3.5%. A remark on this clone: Its cognate antigen is unknown.

Germline V gives CDR1 SEHNR, CDR2 FQNEAQ (reference sequence). CDR3 size: 16 residues. Trimming took off 1 base at V and 5 bases at J, with 17 bases between the two ends. The rearrangement uses TRBV7-9 and TRBJ1-2; D is ambiguous. This clonotype originated in a human donor who received an intestinal transplant. The sequences come from unstimulated CD8+ T cells sorted from spleen or lymph node cells, collected before intestinal transplant. CDR3 region: CASSLEVSPEPYGYTF. The CDR3 nucleotides read TGTGCCAGCAGCTTAGAAGTGAGCCCCGAACCTTATGGCTACACCTTC. Based on the CDR3 plus reference TRBV7-9 and TRBJ1-2, the full variable domain is DTGVSQNPRHKITKRGQNVTFRCDPISEHNRLYWYRQTLGQGPEFLTYFQNEAQLEKSRLLSDRFSAERPKGSFSTLEIQRTEQGDSAMYLCASSLEVSPEPYGYTFGSGTRLTVV.